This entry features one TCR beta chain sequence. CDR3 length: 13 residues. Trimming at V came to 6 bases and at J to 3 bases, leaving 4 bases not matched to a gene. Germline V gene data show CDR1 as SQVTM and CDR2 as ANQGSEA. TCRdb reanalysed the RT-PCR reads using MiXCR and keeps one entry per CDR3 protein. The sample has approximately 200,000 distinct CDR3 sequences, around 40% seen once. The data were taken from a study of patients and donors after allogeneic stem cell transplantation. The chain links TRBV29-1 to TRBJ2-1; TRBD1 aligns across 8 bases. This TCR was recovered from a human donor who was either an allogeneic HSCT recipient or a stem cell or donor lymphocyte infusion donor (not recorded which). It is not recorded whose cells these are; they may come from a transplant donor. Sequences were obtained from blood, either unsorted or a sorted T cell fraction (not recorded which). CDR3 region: CSVDRAVYNEQFF. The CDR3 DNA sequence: TGCAGCGTGGACAGGGCAGTCTACAATGAGCAGTTCTTC.